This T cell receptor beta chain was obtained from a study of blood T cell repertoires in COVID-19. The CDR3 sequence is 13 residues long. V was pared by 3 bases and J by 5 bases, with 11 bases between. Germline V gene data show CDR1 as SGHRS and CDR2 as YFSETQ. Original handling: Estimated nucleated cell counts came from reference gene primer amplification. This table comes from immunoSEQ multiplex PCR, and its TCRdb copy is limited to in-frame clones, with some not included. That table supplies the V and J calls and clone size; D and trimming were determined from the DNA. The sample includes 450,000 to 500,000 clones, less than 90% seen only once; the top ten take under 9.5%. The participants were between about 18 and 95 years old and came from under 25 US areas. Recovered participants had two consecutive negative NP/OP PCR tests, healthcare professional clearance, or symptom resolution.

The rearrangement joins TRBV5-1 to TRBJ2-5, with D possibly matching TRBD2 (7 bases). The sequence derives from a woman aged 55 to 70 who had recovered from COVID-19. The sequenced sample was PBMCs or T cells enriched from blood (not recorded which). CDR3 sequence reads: CASSSGGRETQYF. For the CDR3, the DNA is TGCGCCAGCAGCTCGGGGGGCCGGGAGACCCAGTACTTC.